A single sample is the source of the 15 T cell receptor beta chains below, sequenced in a study of T cell responses to AZD1222 COVID-19 vaccine. Clones were sequenced by immunoSEQ multiplex PCR, and TCRdb holds only the in-frame ones, with some missing. The data hold some 150,000 clones, with 89% observed a single time. The source was peripheral blood, collected 28 days after the second AZD1222 dose. The receptors derive from an adult who received the AZD1222 COVID-19 vaccine.

The V gene is TRBV5-1, the J gene TRBJ2-1; 9 positions match TRBD2. The CDR3 runs to 16 residues. The J segment lost 4 bases and the V segment lost 2 bases, leaving 7 bases of the junction unmatched. CDR1 SGHRS and CDR2 YFSETQ come from the germline V gene. The CDR3 reads CASSFDVAGAYNEQFF. The DNA of the CDR3 is TGCGCCAGCAGCTTCGATGTAGCGGGAGCTTACAATGAGCAGTTCTTC.

By sample fraction, this clone is medium-sized. The chain joins TRBV24-1 to TRBJ2-2; 7 nucleotides line up with TRBD1. The CDR3 loop spans 14 amino acids. The junction had 6 bases not matched to a gene; V was cut back by 9 bases and J by 3 bases. The V gene's germline CDR1 is KGHDR and CDR2 SFDVKD. In nucleotides, the CDR3 is TGTGCCACCCGGGGACAGTCCGACACCGGGGAGCTGTTTTTT. Protein product: CATRGQSDTGELFF.

The rearrangement joins TRBV6-2 or TRBV6-3 to TRBJ1-1, with TRBD1 matching over 7 bases. After removal of 2 bases from V and 4 bases from J, the junction contained 10 bases not matched to a gene. This CDR3 has 16 residues. Germline CDR1 is MNHEY and CDR2 is SVGEGT. CDR3 coding DNA: TGTGCCAGCAGTTACGGAGGGGGCCTCGTTGTCACTGAAGCTTTCTTT. Amino acids: CASSYGGGLVVTEAFF.

The chain couples TRBV28 to TRBJ2-1; D tentatively fits TRBD1 or TRBD2 (5 bases each). This CDR3 has 13 amino acids. Per the germline V gene, CDR1 is MDHEN and CDR2 is SYDVKM. V lost 6 bases to trimming and J lost 9 bases, with 15 bases between them. The CDR3 loop reads CASSLDEGFEQFF. The CDR3 DNA follows: TGTGCCAGCAGCTTAGACGAGGGGTTTGAGCAGTTCTTC.

The V and J genes are TRBV24-1 and TRBJ2-1; unclear D gene. Trimming left V 4 bases short and J 8 bases short, with 11 bases between. From germline, CDR1 is KGHDR and CDR2 SFDVKD. The CDR3 totals 13 residues. In nucleotides, the CDR3 is TGTGCCACCAGTGACCCCAGGTACTATGAGCAGTTCTTC. Translated, it gives CATSDPRYYEQFF.

V gene TRBV7-9 combines with J gene TRBJ2-7; 8 positions match TRBD1. This CDR3 is built from 17 residues. After removal of 5 bases from V and 3 bases from J, the junction contained 15 bases not matched to a gene. CDR1 SEHNR and CDR2 FQNEAQ come from the germline V gene (reference sequence). CDR3 region: CASSDGDGRGLGYEQYF. In DNA form, the CDR3 reads TGTGCCAGCAGCGACGGGGACGGCAGGGGGCTAGGCTACGAGCAGTACTTC.

The chain couples TRBV12-3 or TRBV12-4 to TRBJ2-7; D unclear. Trimming cost V 3 bases and J 6 bases, with 9 bases left between them. CDR3 length: 12 amino acids. CDR3 in amino acids: CASSFSYFEQYF. The CDR3 DNA reads TGTGCCAGCAGTTTTTCTTACTTCGAGCAGTACTTC.

Here the CDR3 reads CASSLVGGAGWASPLHF. The CDR3 DNA is TGTGCCAGCAGCTTGGTCGGAGGGGCAGGGTGGGCTTCACCCCTCCACTTT. The chain couples TRBV5-4 to TRBJ1-6, with a tentative D call TRBD1 (5 bases). The CDR3 loop spans 17 amino acids. V was cut by 0 bases and J by 9 bases, with 19 bases left in between. The germline CDR1 and CDR2 sequences are SGHNT and YYREEE (reference sequence).

In this sample, this clone turned up a few times. The chain has TRBV11-2 and TRBJ2-7; TRBD2 matches 11 bases. From germline, CDR1 is SGHAT and CDR2 FQNNGV. The CDR3 contains 16 residues. The V and J ends lost 5 bases and 1 base, in that order; junction bases with no gene match: 7. The CDR3 loop is CASSIQLAGASYEQYF. The CDR3 bases are TGTGCCAGCAGCATCCAACTAGCGGGAGCATCCTACGAGCAGTACTTC.

The rearrangement joins TRBV9 to TRBJ1-1; D is uncertain. In germline, CDR1 is SGDLS, CDR2 YYNGEE. Deletions cut 0 bases from V and 4 bases from J, with 10 bases between. The CDR3 runs 14 residues. The CDR3 bases are TGTGCCAGCAGCGTAGGGTACCGGGGCACTGAAGCTTTCTTT. This translates into CASSVGYRGTEAFF.

The chain is built from TRBV7-8 and TRBJ1-1; D is unclear. Germline CDR1 reads SGHVS; CDR2 reads FQNEAQ. The CDR3 has 15 residues. V was shortened by 2 bases and J by 1 base, with 11 bases between the two germline ends. As DNA, the CDR3 is TGTGCCAGCAGCTTAAACCCCAGATCGAACACTGAAGCTTTCTTT. It is translated as CASSLNPRSNTEAFF.

The rearrangement joins TRBV4-2 to TRBJ1-4; D gene unclear. CDR1 LGHNA and CDR2 YNFKEQ come from the germline V gene. The CDR3 is 15 amino acids. V dropped 0 bases and J dropped 7 bases, with 12 bases sitting between them. The CDR3 loop is CASSQEWWGSEKLFF. In nucleotides, the CDR3 is TGTGCCAGCAGCCAAGAGTGGTGGGGTAGTGAAAAACTGTTTTTT.

This chain uses TRBV18 with TRBJ1-5, with D possibly TRBD1 on 5 matching bases. CDR1 and CDR2 from the germline V gene are KGHSH and LQKENI. The CDR3 length is 18 residues. V was pared by 5 bases and J by 2 bases, with 22 bases between. The CDR3 sequence is CASSRDRWDPRGNQPQHF. The CDR3 nucleotides are TGTGCCAGCTCAAGGGACCGGTGGGATCCGAGAGGCAATCAGCCCCAGCATTTT.

This rearrangement joins TRBV6-2 or TRBV6-3 to TRBJ1-3, with D hard to call. The CDR3 contains 14 residues. Germline loops: CDR1 MNHEY, CDR2 SVGEGT. Trimming cost V 4 bases and J 3 bases, with 10 bases left between them. The CDR3 here is CASSFGVFGNTIYF. CDR3 sequence (DNA): TGTGCCAGCAGTTTCGGGGTTTTTGGAAACACCATATATTTT.

V usage is TRBV7-3 and J usage is TRBJ1-4; 7 nucleotides line up with TRBD1. V dropped 2 bases and J dropped 8; count of bases not matched to a gene: 8. Germline-derived CDR1 and CDR2 are SGHTA and FQGTGA. This CDR3 is built from 15 residues. CDR3 residues: CASSLGGQPQEKLFF. The CDR3 DNA reads TGTGCCAGCAGCTTAGGGGGACAGCCCCAGGAAAAACTGTTTTTT.